The sequence of this TCR beta chain was determined in a study of shared clonotypes between healthy human individuals. Per the original data handling: Owing to the provision of junction-only sequences devoid of quality scores by immunoSEQ, filtering differed. Using immunoSEQ multiplex PCR, the repertoire was profiled, and TCRdb retains in-frame clones only, with some absent. V and J calls and clone size are those listed in that table; D and trimming were worked out from the DNA. The sample lists 2 million to 2.5 million clones; 95% were seen once. The sequence was collected from a young man in good health. The specimen sequenced was naive CD4+ T cells sorted from blood. As for subset: CD45RA+ positively selected.

This chain's CDR3 is CASSFQLLPNEQFF. For the CDR3, the DNA is TGTGCCAGCAGCTTTCAACTTCTTCCCAATGAGCAGTTCTTC. This sequence joins TRBV7-8 and TRBJ2-1, with D unresolved. V shed 3 bases and J shed 6 bases, with 12 bases lying between them. CDR1 and CDR2 (germline): SGHVS, FQNEAQ. The CDR3 is made up of 14 amino acids.